The entry that follows covers one T cell receptor beta chain sequence. Its specificity is not known. Blood samples were obtained at baseline, cycle 4 day 1, and cycle 7 day 1. The source of the sample is a study of OX40 agonist ivuxolimab in advanced cancers. Study information: Patients achieving partial responses numbered three: one hepatocellular carcinoma case and two cutaneous melanoma cases. Study-level results: The investigators did not determine what antigen specificity the expanded peripheral T cells had.

The protocol was immunoSEQ multiplex PCR, while the TCRdb copy is restricted to in-frame clones and leaves out a portion. The repertoire holds nearly 50,000 clones, with 70% to 90% as singletons. This TCR was sampled from an adult with an advanced solid tumor such as melanoma, head and neck, liver or kidney cancer. The sample here was CD4+ or CD8+ T cells sorted from blood, taken in a trial of the OX40 agonist ivuxolimab.

The CDR3: CASSLEGWGSNQPQHF. CDR3 nucleotides: TGTGCCAGCAGCTTAGAGGGCTGGGGTAGCAATCAGCCCCAGCATTTT. The V call is TRBV7-8, the J call TRBJ1-5, with no clear D. V was clipped by 1 base and J by 0 bases, with 10 bases between them. CDR1 and CDR2 (germline): SGHVS, FQNEAQ. CDR3 size: 16 residues.